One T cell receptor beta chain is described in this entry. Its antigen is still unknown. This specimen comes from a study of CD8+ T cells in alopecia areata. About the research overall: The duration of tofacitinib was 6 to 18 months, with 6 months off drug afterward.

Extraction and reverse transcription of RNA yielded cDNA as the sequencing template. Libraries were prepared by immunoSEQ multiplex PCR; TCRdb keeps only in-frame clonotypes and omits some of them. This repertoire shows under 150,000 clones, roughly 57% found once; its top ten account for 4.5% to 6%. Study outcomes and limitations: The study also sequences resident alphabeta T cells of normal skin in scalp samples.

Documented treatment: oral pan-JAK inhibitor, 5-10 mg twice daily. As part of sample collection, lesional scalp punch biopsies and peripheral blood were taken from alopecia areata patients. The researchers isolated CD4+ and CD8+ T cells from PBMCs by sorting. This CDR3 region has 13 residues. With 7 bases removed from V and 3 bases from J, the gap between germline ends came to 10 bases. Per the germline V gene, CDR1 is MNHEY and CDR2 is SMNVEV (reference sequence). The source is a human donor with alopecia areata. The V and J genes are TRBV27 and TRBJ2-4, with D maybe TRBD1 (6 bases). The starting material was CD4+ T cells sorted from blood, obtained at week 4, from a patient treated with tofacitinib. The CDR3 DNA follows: TGTGCCAGCACCCCGACAGGCAAAAACATTCAGTACTTC. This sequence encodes CASTPTGKNIQYF.